The 32 T cell receptor beta chains in this list originate from one sample, sequenced in a study of T cell responses to AZD1222 COVID-19 vaccine. Generated by immunoSEQ multiplex PCR, the TCRdb table keeps only in-frame clones and is missing some. This table holds over 150,000 clones, around 89% found once. The material was peripheral blood, obtained on day 0 of AZD1222 vaccination. These receptor sequences come from an adult in good health.

The genes are TRBV3-1 (or the pseudogene TRBV3-2) and TRBJ2-1; 14 bases align to TRBD2. CDR3 length: 18 amino acids. The ends lost 4 bases at V and 2 bases at J; junction bases unmatched: 7. Germline V gene sequence: CDR1 LGHDT, CDR2 YNNKEL (reference sequence). The CDR3 spells CASSPGLAGAFTYNEQFF. In DNA form, the CDR3 reads TGTGCCAGCAGCCCGGGACTAGCGGGGGCCTTCACCTACAATGAGCAGTTCTTC.

Notes on this clone: An end of the junction differs from the germline gene, which may be a read error. The V gene is TRBV4-1, the J gene TRBJ2-2, with a weak D call TRBD1 (6 bases). This CDR3 is built from 17 residues. Germline V lookup: CDR1 MGHRA, CDR2 YSYEKL. CDR3 in amino acids: CASSQGGLRANTGELFF. As DNA, the CDR3 is TGCGCCAGCAGTCAAGGGGGTCTGAGGGCCAACACCGGGGAGCTGTTTTTT.

The V gene is TRBV19, the J gene TRBJ1-2; D is undetermined. Trimming removed 7 bases at V and 3 bases at J, with 15 bases between. Germline CDR1 reads LNHDA; CDR2 reads SQIVND (reference sequence). This CDR3 contains 14 residues. CDR3 amino acids: CASKTGRIDYGYTF. CDR3 DNA sequence: TGTGCCAGTAAAACGGGCCGAATAGACTATGGCTACACCTTC.

This sequence joins TRBV25-1 and TRBJ1-3; D is uncertain. This CDR3 is 12 amino acids long. V lost 4 bases and J 6 bases, leaving 7 bases between the germline ends. The germline V gene has CDR1 MGHDK and CDR2 SYGVNS. CDR3 protein: CASSAQLNTIYF. In nucleotides, the CDR3 is TGTGCCAGCAGTGCCCAGTTAAACACCATATATTTT.

V is TRBV19 and J is TRBJ1-6; 7 nucleotides agree with TRBD1. This CDR3 contains 13 residues. V was clipped by 3 bases and J by 17 bases; unmatched bases: 10. CDR1 and CDR2 (germline): LNHDA, SQIVND (reference sequence). CDR3 DNA: TGTGCCAGTAGTATTCTAAGGGGGCCCCCGTTCCACTTT. It codes for CASSILRGPPFHF.

The chain is built from TRBV7-2 and TRBJ1-4; D possibly corresponds to TRBD1 (5 bases). Germline V gene lookup returns CDR1 SGHTA and CDR2 FQGNSA. The CDR3 totals 15 residues. The V gene lost 5 bases and the J gene lost 8 bases, with 18 bases spanning the gap. The CDR3 loop is CASSPPGARREKLFF. CDR3 DNA sequence: TGTGCCAGCAGCCCCCCCGGGGCGAGGCGGGAAAAACTGTTTTTT.

This chain links TRBV2 with TRBJ1-3; no firm D call. Germline assignment: CDR1 SNHLY and CDR2 FYNNEI. Trimming removed 2 bases at V and 3 bases at J, with 2 bases between. CDR3 length: 12 residues. The CDR3 region is CASSESGNTIYF. As DNA, the CDR3 is TGTGCCAGCAGTGAAAGTGGAAACACCATATATTTT. Complete variable domain (other parts from reference TRBV2 and TRBJ1-3): EPEVTQTPSHQVTQMGQEVILRCVPISNHLYFYWYRQILGQKVEFLVSFYNNEISEKSEIFDDQFSVERPDGSNFTLKIRSTKLEDSAMYFCASSESGNTIYFGEGSWLTVV.

The J gene is TRBJ1-1, the V gene TRBV5-1; 9 positions match TRBD1. Germline loops: CDR1 SGHRS, CDR2 YFSETQ. J gave up 5 bases and V 0 bases, and 2 bases lay outside the gene matches. The CDR3 covers 14 residues. CDR3 sequence: CASSLGTGVTEAFF. The CDR3 bases are TGCGCCAGCAGCTTGGGGACAGGGGTAACTGAAGCTTTCTTT.

In its sample, this clone was seen once. This chain joins TRBV28 and TRBJ2-7; 8 nucleotides align to TRBD1. After removal of 2 bases from V and 2 bases from J, the junction contained 8 bases not matched to a gene. Germline CDR1 MDHEN, CDR2 SYDVKM. The CDR3 sequence is 16 residues long. CDR3 in DNA: TGTGCCAGCAGTTTACCCCGGACAGGGTTCACCTACGAGCAGTACTTC. Translation: CASSLPRTGFTYEQYF.

This rearrangement joins TRBV12-3 or TRBV12-4 to TRBJ1-6; 9 nucleotides match TRBD1. The CDR3 has 13 residues. Trimming removed 5 bases from V and 9 bases from J; junction bases left unmatched: 2. Here the CDR3 DNA reads TGTGCCAGCAGTCCGGGACAGGGTTCACCCCTCCACTTT. Encoded protein: CASSPGQGSPLHF.

This chain links TRBV6-2 or TRBV6-3 with TRBJ2-7; D assignment may be TRBD1 or TRBD2 (5 bases each). V lost 4 bases to trimming and J lost 7 bases, with 20 bases between them. Per germline, CDR1 MNHEY and CDR2 SVGEGT. The CDR3 extends over 15 amino acids. The CDR3, as DNA: TGTGCCAGCAGTTCTCCGGGACGGGGATTGAAGGAGCAGTACTTC. Translating gives CASSSPGRGLKEQYF.

The rearrangement links TRBV15 to TRBJ1-2; unclear D gene. The ends were cut back, 0 bases at V and 8 bases at J, with 13 bases in the middle. This CDR3 is 14 amino acids long. Germline V gene data show CDR1 as LNHNV and CDR2 as YYDKDF (reference sequence). The CDR3 is CATSRDARSGGYTF. The CDR3 region has the DNA TGTGCCACCAGCAGAGATGCCAGGTCAGGAGGCTACACCTTC.

The chain carries TRBV3-1 (or the pseudogene TRBV3-2) and TRBJ1-3; TRBD1 aligns across 7 bases. This CDR3 has 16 amino acids. The germline CDR1 and CDR2 sequences are LGHDT and YNNKEL (reference sequence). J lost 4 bases, V lost 4 bases, and 10 bases had no gene match. The CDR3 region has the DNA TGTGCCAGCAGCCCGTCTGACAGGGAAGCGGGAAACACCATATATTTT. Protein sequence: CASSPSDREAGNTIYF.

This chain links TRBV7-9 with TRBJ2-7; 7 positions agree with TRBD1. CDR3 length: 15 residues. V lost 4 bases to trimming and J lost 3 bases; unmatched junction nucleotides: 9. Germline V lookup: CDR1 SEHNR, CDR2 FQNEAQ (reference sequence). CDR3 DNA sequence: TGTGCCAGCAGCTCGGACCGGACAGGAGACTACGAGCAGTACTTC. This encodes CASSSDRTGDYEQYF.

The chain joins TRBV2 to TRBJ1-3; D unclear. Trimming removed 5 bases at V and 1 base at J, with 12 bases between. Per the germline V gene, CDR1 is SNHLY and CDR2 is FYNNEI. This CDR3 contains 15 residues. This CDR3 reads CASSYSGYSGNTIYF. Here the CDR3 DNA reads TGTGCCAGCAGTTACAGCGGGTATTCTGGAAACACCATATATTTT.

This chain connects TRBV10-3 to TRBJ1-3; tentatively, D is TRBD1 (5 bases). The germline V gene encodes CDR1 ENHRY and CDR2 SYGVKD. This CDR3 has 15 residues. With 4 bases removed from V and 2 bases from J, the gap between germline ends came to 12 bases. The CDR3 DNA is TGTGCCATCAGTGTGGGGCAGCTCACTGGAAACACCATATATTTT. Translating gives CAISVGQLTGNTIYF.

The chain couples TRBV4-1 to TRBJ1-4; a weak D match, TRBD1 (6 bases). Per the germline V gene, CDR1 is MGHRA and CDR2 is YSYEKL. The germline V and J ends were trimmed by 0 bases and 6 bases, with 14 bases remaining between them. The CDR3 contains 16 residues. This chain's CDR3 is CASSQDEAGGHEKLFF. For the CDR3, the DNA is TGCGCCAGCAGCCAAGATGAAGCCGGGGGCCATGAAAAACTGTTTTTT.

The chain has TRBV28 and TRBJ1-5; no firm D call. This CDR3 spans 14 amino acids. Trimming stripped 5 bases from V and 0 bases from J, with 8 bases between. From germline, CDR1 is MDHEN and CDR2 SYDVKM. Here the CDR3 reads CASSPQYSNQPQHF. The CDR3 region has the DNA TGTGCCAGCAGTCCACAGTATAGCAATCAGCCCCAGCATTTT. Full variable domain (missing parts from reference TRBV28 and TRBJ1-5): DVKVTQSSRYLVKRTGEKVFLECVQDMDHENMFWYRQDPGLGLRLIYFSYDVKMKEKGDIPEGYSVSREKKERFSLILESASTNQTSMYLCASSPQYSNQPQHFGDGTRLSIL.

This chain links TRBV19 with TRBJ1-1; no firm D call. The CDR3 runs to 13 residues. Germline V lookup: CDR1 LNHDA, CDR2 SQIVND (reference sequence). V was pared by 7 bases and J by 4 bases, with 13 bases between. The CDR3: CASISELRTEAFF. CDR3 in DNA: TGTGCCAGTATCTCAGAATTACGCACTGAAGCTTTCTTT.

The CDR3 protein is CASSQDGWGYEQYF. The CDR3, as DNA: TGTGCCAGCAGCCAAGACGGATGGGGCTACGAGCAGTACTTC. V gene TRBV3-1 (or the pseudogene TRBV3-2) combines with J gene TRBJ2-7, with D unclear. Trimming took off 0 bases at V and 3 bases at J, with 9 bases between the two ends. Per germline, CDR1 LGHDT and CDR2 YNNKEL (reference sequence). The CDR3 is 14 amino acids.

J is TRBJ2-3 and V is TRBV3-1 (or the pseudogene TRBV3-2); tentative D call: TRBD1 (6 bases). The germline gives CDR1 LGHDT, CDR2 YNNKEL (reference sequence). Trimming shortened V by 0 bases and J by 3 bases, and 13 bases separated the two germline ends. This CDR3 region has 16 residues. CDR3 in amino acids: CASSQDLMTGTDTQYF. The CDR3 DNA reads TGTGCCAGCAGCCAAGACCTAATGACAGGAACAGATACGCAGTATTTT.

The rearrangement uses TRBV2 and TRBJ2-3; 7 bases are a match to TRBD2. Germline V lookup: CDR1 SNHLY, CDR2 FYNNEI. The CDR3 spans 14 residues. After removal of 3 bases from V and 5 bases from J, the junction contained 5 bases not matched to a gene. For the CDR3, the DNA is TGTGCCAGCAGTGACCAAGCGGGAATAGATACGCAGTATTTT. Its protein product is CASSDQAGIDTQYF.

The chain recombines TRBV6-2 or TRBV6-3 with TRBJ2-6, with TRBD2 identical over 9 bases. Trimming cost V 6 bases and J 0 bases; bases outside gene matches: 9. Germline assignment: CDR1 MNHEY and CDR2 SVGEGT. The CDR3 contains 18 residues. DNA for the CDR3: TGTGCCAGCAGCCCTAGGACTAGCGCGAACTCTGGGGCCAACGTCCTGACTTTC. This sequence encodes CASSPRTSANSGANVLTF.

The gene calls are TRBV14 and TRBJ2-7; D is unclear. From germline, CDR1 is SGHDN and CDR2 FVKESK. The germline V and J ends were trimmed by 2 bases and 0 bases, with 11 bases remaining between them. The CDR3 loop spans 15 amino acids. In DNA, the CDR3 is TGTGCCAGCAGCCAACTCTTCGGACGCTCCTACGAGCAGTACTTC. It translates to CASSQLFGRSYEQYF.

A few counts support this clone. The CDR3 spells CASSEGLAGGRYYEQYF. DNA of the CDR3: TGTGCCAGCAGTGAAGGTCTAGCGGGGGGTCGTTACTACGAGCAGTACTTC. The chain uses TRBV2 and TRBJ2-7; 11 nucleotides line up with TRBD2. With V trimmed by 1 base and J by 3 bases, 8 bases remained unmatched. The germline CDR1 and CDR2 sequences are SNHLY and FYNNEI. The CDR3 contains 17 residues.

The chain employs TRBV7-2 and TRBJ1-4; tentatively, D is TRBD1 (5 bases). Looked up from germline, CDR1 is SGHTA and CDR2 is FQGNSA. This CDR3 has 13 amino acids. Trimming cost V 6 bases and J 5 bases, with 10 bases left between them. CDR3: CASSGGPNEKLFF. In DNA form, the CDR3 reads TGTGCCAGCAGTGGGGGACCAAATGAAAAACTGTTTTTT.

The chain couples TRBV9 to TRBJ2-5; 8 bases match TRBD2. This CDR3 is built from 17 residues. J gave up 0 bases and V 0 bases, and 7 bases lay outside the gene matches. From germline, CDR1 is SGDLS and CDR2 YYNGEE. This CDR3 reads CASSVANSGRYQETQYF. As DNA, the CDR3 is TGTGCCAGCAGCGTAGCTAACAGCGGGAGATACCAAGAGACCCAGTACTTC.

The CDR3 here is CASSPHREFQPQHF. In DNA, the CDR3 is TGTGCCAGCAGTCCACACAGGGAGTTCCAGCCCCAGCATTTT. The rearrangement joins TRBV6-5 to TRBJ1-5; weak D call: TRBD1 (6 bases). CDR3 length: 14 residues. The V gene's germline CDR1 is MNHEY and CDR2 SVGAGI. Trimming stripped 5 bases from V and 7 bases from J, with 15 bases between.

The genes are TRBV10-2 and TRBJ2-7; D is uncertain. Trimming removed 3 bases from V and 2 bases from J, with 8 bases in between. The CDR3 has 13 residues. Germline-derived CDR1 and CDR2 are WSHSY and SAAADI. The CDR3 loop is CASSERRTYEQYF. As DNA, the CDR3 is TGCGCCAGCAGTGAAAGGAGAACCTACGAGCAGTACTTC.

This clone was detected a few times. This rearrangement joins TRBV9 to TRBJ1-6, with TRBD1 as a possible D gene (6 bases). CDR1 is SGDLS and CDR2 is YYNGEE in the germline V gene. V was clipped by 0 bases and J by 5 bases, with 12 bases between them. This CDR3 has 16 residues. The CDR3 sequence is CASSVVVQGHNSPLHF. In nucleotides, the CDR3 is TGTGCCAGCAGCGTAGTGGTGCAGGGGCATAATTCACCCCTCCACTTT.

The gene calls are TRBV7-9 and TRBJ1-1; TRBD1 matches 8 bases. V shed 0 bases and J 6 bases; nucleotides not matched to a gene: 6. This CDR3 spans 15 amino acids. Germline V lookup: CDR1 SEHNR, CDR2 FQNEAQ (reference sequence). Here the CDR3 DNA reads TGTGCCAGCAGCTTAGCCCCAGGGGGCTCGGCTGAAGCTTTCTTT. Translated: CASSLAPGGSAEAFF.

The V call is TRBV4-3, the J call TRBJ1-4; D may be TRBD1 (5 bases). The CDR3 has 16 amino acids. Trimming removed 1 base from V and 0 bases from J, with 9 bases in between. CDR1 and CDR2 (germline): LGHNA, YSLEER. The CDR3 DNA is TGCGCCAGCAGCCAAGGACAGCTCACAACTAATGAAAAACTGTTTTTT. It codes for CASSQGQLTTNEKLFF.